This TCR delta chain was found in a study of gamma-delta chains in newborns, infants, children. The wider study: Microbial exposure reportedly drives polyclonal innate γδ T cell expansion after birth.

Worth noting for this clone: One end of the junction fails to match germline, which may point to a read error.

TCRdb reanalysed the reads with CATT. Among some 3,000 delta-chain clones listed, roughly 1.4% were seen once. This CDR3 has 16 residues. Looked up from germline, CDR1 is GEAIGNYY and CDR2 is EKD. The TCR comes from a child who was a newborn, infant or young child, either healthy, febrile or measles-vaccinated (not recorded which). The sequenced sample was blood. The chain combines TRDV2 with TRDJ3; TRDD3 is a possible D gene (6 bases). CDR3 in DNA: TGTGCCCGTGACACCGGGGGACGCTGGGACACCCGACAGATGTTTTTC. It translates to CARDTGGRWDTRQMFF.